Each of the 14 T cell receptor beta chains below was sequenced from the same sample in a study of T cell responses to AZD1222 COVID-19 vaccine. The table came from immunoSEQ multiplex PCR; TCRdb's copy has only in-frame clones and leaves some out. The data contain roughly 130,000 clones, roughly 85% of them singletons. The input for sequencing was peripheral blood, taken on day 0 of AZD1222 vaccination. These receptors originate from an adult in good health.

The V call is TRBV18, the J call TRBJ1-2; 12 bases match TRBD1. CDR1 is KGHSH, CDR2 LQKENI, per germline. The CDR3 loop spans 17 amino acids. The J segment lost 6 bases and the V segment lost 2 bases, leaving 10 bases of the junction unmatched. CDR3 protein: CASSPTDMGQGAHGYTF. The CDR3 DNA follows: TGTGCCAGCTCACCAACCGATATGGGACAGGGGGCGCATGGCTACACCTTC. Filled out from reference TRBV18 and TRBJ1-2, the complete variable domain reads NAGVMQNPRHLVRRRGQEARLRCSPMKGHSHVYWYRQLPEEGLKFMVYLQKENIIDESGMPKERFSAEFPKEGPSILRIQQVVRGDSAAYFCASSPTDMGQGAHGYTFGSGTRLTVV.

The chain links TRBV6-5 to TRBJ2-7, with TRBD1 identical over 8 bases. J gave up 0 bases and V 6 bases, and 7 bases lay outside the gene matches. Germline V gene lookup returns CDR1 MNHEY and CDR2 SVGAGI. The length of the CDR3 is 15 residues. CDR3 residues: CASSIQTGASYEQYF. The CDR3 coding sequence is TGTGCCAGCAGCATCCAGACAGGGGCCTCCTACGAGCAGTACTTC.

V is TRBV2 and J is TRBJ1-2; tentative D call: TRBD1 (6 bases). V was clipped by 4 bases and J by 3 bases, with 9 bases between them. CDR1 is SNHLY, CDR2 FYNNEI, per germline. The CDR3 is 13 residues long. The CDR3 DNA reads as TGTGCCAGCAGTGGGGACACTTACTATGGCTACACCTTC. Residues: CASSGDTYYGYTF.

This chain uses TRBV10-3 with TRBJ1-1; 9 positions match TRBD1. In germline, CDR1 is ENHRY, CDR2 SYGVKD. The trim removed 6 bases at V and 0 bases at J, leaving 2 bases unmatched. The CDR3 extends over 14 amino acids. As DNA, the CDR3 is TGTGCCATCAGACGACAGGGGGTGAACACTGAAGCTTTCTTT. This encodes CAIRRQGVNTEAFF.

V gene TRBV24-1 combines with J gene TRBJ2-3, with 7 bases identical to TRBD1. V shed 5 bases and J 2 bases; nucleotides not matched to a gene: 15. Looked up from germline, CDR1 is KGHDR and CDR2 is SFDVKD. The CDR3 totals 18 residues. CDR3 region: CATSVPGPGTVLTDTQYF. The CDR3 coding sequence is TGTGCCACCAGTGTTCCCGGCCCCGGGACAGTTCTCACAGATACGCAGTATTTT.

This rearrangement joins TRBV18 to TRBJ2-2, with D uncertain. Trimming stripped 4 bases from V and 0 bases from J, with 9 bases between. Per germline, CDR1 KGHSH and CDR2 LQKENI. The CDR3 consists of 15 residues. CDR3 region: CASSRGKTNTGELFF. The CDR3 DNA is TGTGCCAGCTCACGAGGTAAAACGAACACCGGGGAGCTGTTTTTT.

This chain links TRBV14 with TRBJ2-1, with 11 positions matching TRBD1. The V and J ends lost 2 bases and 7 bases, in that order; junction bases with no gene match: 10. The germline V gene encodes CDR1 SGHDN and CDR2 FVKESK. The CDR3 is made up of 17 amino acids. This chain's CDR3 is CASSQTLDRGPRNEQFF. The DNA for the CDR3 is TGTGCCAGCAGCCAAACCTTGGACAGGGGGCCTCGGAATGAGCAGTTCTTC. The full variable domain, completed using reference TRBV14 and TRBJ2-1, is EAGVTQFPSHSVIEKGQTVTLRCDPISGHDNLYWYRRVMGKEIKFLLHFVKESKQDESGMPNNRFLAERTGGTYSTLKVQPAELEDSGVYFCASSQTLDRGPRNEQFFGPGTRLTVL.

The chain employs TRBV7-3 and TRBJ2-7; TRBD1 is a possible D gene (6 bases). From germline, CDR1 is SGHTA and CDR2 FQGTGA. This CDR3 has 13 amino acids. V lost 5 bases to trimming and J lost 6 bases, with 14 bases between them. CDR3 region: CASSAQGFGEQYF. DNA for the CDR3: TGTGCCAGCAGCGCGCAGGGGTTCGGCGAGCAGTACTTC.

This chain uses TRBV7-6 with TRBJ2-3; the match to TRBD2 covers 7 bases. J was trimmed by 8 bases and V by 1 base; bases with no gene match: 12. Germline V gene sequence: CDR1 SGHVS, CDR2 FNYEAQ. This CDR3 is 16 amino acids long. CDR3 sequence reads: CASSLGTREFGRTQYF. In nucleotides, the CDR3 is TGTGCCAGCAGCTTAGGGACTAGAGAGTTCGGACGTACGCAGTATTTT.

This clone was detected once. This chain connects TRBV18 to TRBJ2-1; 11 positions match TRBD2. This CDR3 has 19 amino acids. Losses at the gene ends were 3 bases for V and 0 bases for J; bases not matched to a gene: 10. In germline, CDR1 is KGHSH, CDR2 LQKENI. In DNA, the CDR3 is TGTGCCAGCTCACCGCCTAGGGGGACTAGCGGCAGCTCCTACAATGAGCAGTTCTTC. Translating gives CASSPPRGTSGSSYNEQFF.

The chain recombines TRBV28 with TRBJ1-6, with 9 nucleotides matching TRBD1. The ends lost 2 bases at V and 1 base at J; junction bases unmatched: 15. The length of the CDR3 is 21 residues. CDR1 is MDHEN and CDR2 is SYDVKM in the germline V gene. The CDR3 DNA sequence: TGTGCCAGCAGTTTAGGCCGTACAGGGGGCGCCTCGGGATCCTATAATTCACCCCTCCACTTT. The encoded protein is CASSLGRTGGASGSYNSPLHF.

The V and J genes are TRBV25-1 and TRBJ2-7; possible D gene TRBD2, 5 bases. V lost 3 bases, J lost 4 bases, and 10 bases lay in between. Germline V gives CDR1 MGHDK, CDR2 SYGVNS. The CDR3 sequence is 13 residues long. CDR3 protein: CASSEEAKYEQYF. The CDR3 DNA follows: TGTGCCAGCAGTGAGGAGGCAAAATACGAGCAGTACTTC.

This clone was counted a single time. The rearrangement links TRBV20-1 to TRBJ1-1, with D unresolved. The germline CDR1 and CDR2 sequences are DFQATT and SNEGSKA (reference sequence). Trimming took off 1 base at V and 3 bases at J, with 3 bases between the two ends. This CDR3 is built from 11 residues. CDR3 nucleotides: TGCAGTGCTAGAGGGGACACTGAAGCTTTCTTT. Protein: CSARGDTEAFF.

The chain couples TRBV30 to TRBJ2-1; 7 bases match TRBD2. CDR3 length: 14 residues. Germline CDR1 and CDR2: GTSNPN and SVGIG (reference sequence). The chain's CDR3 is CSLRTSGGVNEQFF. The DNA for the CDR3 is TGTTCTCTACGGACTAGTGGCGGGGTTAATGAGCAGTTCTTC.